This is a list of T cell receptor beta chains from one sample in a study of blood T cells in healthy people across ages. TCRdb reprocessed the 5' RACE reads via MiXCR and lists one record per CDR3 protein. This table has 1,300,000 or so distinct CDR3 sequences, 59% appearing once. The sample was blood. These receptors were taken from a man younger than 35 in good health. Each CDR3 is given with its conserved first and last residue. The order of the fields is J gene, V gene, D gene, CDR3 protein. A D gene is named only where the DNA matches it firmly.

j_call: TRBJ1-1
v_call: TRBV5-1
d_call: TRBD1
cdr3_aa: CASSDRDSNTEAFF

j_call: TRBJ1-2
v_call: TRBV7-9
d_call: .
cdr3_aa: CASSPDGFYGYTF

j_call: TRBJ2-7
v_call: TRBV21-1
d_call: .
cdr3_aa: CASSKGGRGYEQYF

j_call: TRBJ2-5
v_call: TRBV12-3/TRBV12-4
d_call: .
cdr3_aa: CASSLRSYQETQYF

j_call: TRBJ2-7
v_call: TRBV3-1
d_call: TRBD2
cdr3_aa: CASSHLTSGKAYEQYF

j_call: TRBJ2-7
v_call: TRBV10-3
d_call: .
cdr3_aa: CAMGGSGKGNYEQYF

j_call: TRBJ1-6
v_call: TRBV7-9
d_call: .
cdr3_aa: CASSPPDSSPLHF

j_call: TRBJ1-6
v_call: TRBV3-1
d_call: .
cdr3_aa: CASSQGVRGSSYNSPLHF

j_call: TRBJ2-4
v_call: TRBV29-1
d_call: .
cdr3_aa: CSVEQMLAKNIQYF

j_call: TRBJ1-2
v_call: TRBV20-1
d_call: .
cdr3_aa: CSAAPVVGKGYGYTF

j_call: TRBJ1-5
v_call: TRBV7-2
d_call: .
cdr3_aa: CASSPGVRGQPQHF

j_call: TRBJ2-2
v_call: TRBV5-1
d_call: TRBD1
cdr3_aa: CASSSGPGQGENTGELFF

j_call: TRBJ2-7
v_call: TRBV11-2
d_call: .
cdr3_aa: CASSPDRGHHCEQYF

j_call: TRBJ1-2
v_call: TRBV11-2
d_call: .
cdr3_aa: CASSLVSDQPGTYGYTF

j_call: TRBJ2-1
v_call: TRBV20-1
d_call: .
cdr3_aa: CSARDSWGREQFF

j_call: TRBJ1-1
v_call: TRBV7-9
d_call: .
cdr3_aa: CASSPTVVTEAFF

j_call: TRBJ2-1
v_call: TRBV6-4
d_call: .
cdr3_aa: CASSLTMGVNEQFF

j_call: TRBJ1-2
v_call: TRBV25-1
d_call: TRBD1
cdr3_aa: CASTGQGEYGYTF

j_call: TRBJ2-6
v_call: TRBV28
d_call: .
cdr3_aa: CASRTGANVLTF

j_call: .
v_call: TRBV12-3/TRBV12-4
d_call: TRBD2
cdr3_aa: CASTGTSGYGTQYF

j_call: TRBJ1-1
v_call: TRBV4-2
d_call: .
cdr3_aa: CASSQEEFTTNTEAFF

j_call: TRBJ1-4
v_call: TRBV7-9
d_call: .
cdr3_aa: CAGSFKLGGEKLFF

j_call: TRBJ1-1
v_call: TRBV29-1
d_call: .
cdr3_aa: CSARRRNTEAFF

j_call: TRBJ1-6
v_call: TRBV20-1
d_call: TRBD1
cdr3_aa: CSAPNWEGQGALDSPLHF

j_call: TRBJ1-2
v_call: TRBV4-1
d_call: .
cdr3_aa: CASSQGGRVDYGYTF

j_call: TRBJ1-2
v_call: TRBV12-3/TRBV12-4
d_call: TRBD1
cdr3_aa: CASSYRGVYGYTF

j_call: TRBJ1-1
v_call: TRBV25-1
d_call: TRBD1
cdr3_aa: CASSNPTGGNTEAFF

j_call: TRBJ2-7
v_call: TRBV20-1
d_call: .
cdr3_aa: CSAREVDSPSIAQYF

j_call: TRBJ1-1
v_call: TRBV12-3/TRBV12-4
d_call: .
cdr3_aa: CASSPLLRVAFF

j_call: TRBJ2-3
v_call: TRBV4-3
d_call: .
cdr3_aa: CASSRWGEGTDTQYF

j_call: .
v_call: TRBV20-1
d_call: TRBD2
cdr3_aa: CSAREITSGRNEQYF

j_call: TRBJ2-3
v_call: TRBV5-1
d_call: .
cdr3_aa: CASRPEAAPPDTQYF

j_call: .
v_call: TRBV10-3
d_call: TRBD2
cdr3_aa: CAISDRSGSSYNEQYF

j_call: TRBJ2-5
v_call: TRBV7-9
d_call: .
cdr3_aa: CASSTSVWETQYF

j_call: TRBJ1-5
v_call: TRBV6-5
d_call: .
cdr3_aa: CASRPGPGPNQPQHF

j_call: TRBJ1-1
v_call: TRBV7-9
d_call: .
cdr3_aa: CASSFGGSEAFF

j_call: TRBJ2-3
v_call: TRBV5-1
d_call: TRBD2
cdr3_aa: CASSIGLAPDTQYF

j_call: TRBJ2-1
v_call: TRBV4-1
d_call: .
cdr3_aa: CASSQAFGESSYNEQFF

j_call: TRBJ2-4
v_call: TRBV6-5
d_call: TRBD2
cdr3_aa: CASSVRDYVEQYF

j_call: TRBJ1-1
v_call: TRBV12-3/TRBV12-4
d_call: .
cdr3_aa: CASSLGFPEAFF

j_call: TRBJ1-2
v_call: TRBV29-1
d_call: .
cdr3_aa: CSVEDRDAGGFYYGYTF

j_call: TRBJ2-7
v_call: TRBV30
d_call: TRBD1
cdr3_aa: CAWAGQGYEQYF

j_call: TRBJ2-1
v_call: TRBV6-6
d_call: TRBD2
cdr3_aa: CASSPGLDQVNEQFF

j_call: TRBJ2-3
v_call: TRBV6-6
d_call: .
cdr3_aa: CASSSPGSGSTDTQYF

j_call: TRBJ2-4
v_call: TRBV28
d_call: .
cdr3_aa: CASSLGPGMGKNIQYF

j_call: TRBJ2-1
v_call: TRBV12-3/TRBV12-4
d_call: TRBD1
cdr3_aa: CASSRPTVTGEFF